This T cell receptor beta chain is drawn from a study of blood T cell repertoires in COVID-19. The CDR3 is 13 residues long. V was pared by 1 base and J by 4 bases, with 7 bases between. Germline V gene lookup returns CDR1 SGHTA and CDR2 FQGNSA. The protocol was immunoSEQ multiplex PCR, while the TCRdb copy is restricted to in-frame clones and leaves out a portion. This sample yields about 140,000 clones, of which roughly 89% are seen a single time; approximately 4% belongs to the top ten. Sequenced material: peripheral blood. The chain couples TRBV7-2 to TRBJ1-1, with D possibly matching TRBD1 (5 bases). The TCR was taken from a woman in her thirties or forties with acute or convalescent COVID-19. CDR3 sequence reads: CASSLVGPTEAFF. In DNA form, the CDR3 reads TGTGCCAGCAGCTTAGTGGGGCCCACTGAAGCTTTCTTT.